What follows are 28 T cell receptor beta chains derived from one specimen sequenced in a study of early T cells in non-severe SARS-CoV-2 infection. One entry per CDR3 protein, called by TCRdb with MiXCR from the 5' RACE reads. Seen here are 64,000 or so distinct CDR3 sequences, roughly 12% observed once, and the top ten hold about 2.8%. Sequenced here: whole blood, sampled at baseline. The receptors originated from an adult who was a healthcare worker with PCR-confirmed SARS-CoV-2 infection or an uninfected control (not recorded which).

The chain is built from TRBV6-6 and TRBJ2-2; tentatively, D is TRBD1 (5 bases). CDR3 length: 13 residues. Germline V lookup: CDR1 MNHNY, CDR2 SVGAGI (reference sequence). With 5 bases removed from V and 7 bases from J, the gap between germline ends came to 11 bases. DNA of the CDR3: TGTGCCAGCAGTCCCAGGGCTTTCGGGGAGCTGTTTTTT. This translates into CASSPRAFGELFF.

This clonotype showed up many times. This chain joins TRBV30 and TRBJ1-3, with D unclear. The CDR3 contains 14 residues. Trimming shortened V by 2 bases and J by 0 bases, and 8 bases separated the two germline ends. Germline-derived CDR1 and CDR2 are GTSNPN and SVGIG (reference sequence). CDR3 in DNA: TGTGCCTGGAGTCGGCAACTCTCTGGAAACACCATATATTTT. This codes for CAWSRQLSGNTIYF.

This chain connects TRBV6-1 to TRBJ1-2, with D uncertain. The V end lost 3 bases, the J end lost 4 bases, and 9 bases lay between the germline ends. The CDR3 runs 13 residues. CDR1 is MNHNS and CDR2 is SASEGT in the germline V gene. CDR3 sequence (DNA): TGTGCCAGCAGTGATCAATTCATCTATGGCTACACCTTC. Translated, it gives CASSDQFIYGYTF.

This clonotype was recorded at least ten times. The chain is built from TRBV7-9 and TRBJ2-7, with a tentative D call TRBD1 (6 bases). The CDR3 runs to 15 residues. Trimming pared 4 bases from V and 0 bases from J, leaving 13 bases between. CDR1 SEHNR and CDR2 FQNEAQ come from the germline V gene (reference sequence). CDR3 loop: CASSSGTLSSYEQYF. CDR3 bases: TGTGCCAGCAGCTCCGGGACACTAAGCTCCTACGAGCAGTACTTC. The full variable domain, in which reference TRBV7-9 and TRBJ2-7 provide the parts outside the CDR3, is DTGVSQNPRHKITKRGQNVTFRCDPISEHNRLYWYRQTLGQGPEFLTYFQNEAQLEKSRLLSDRFSAERPKGSFSTLEIQRTEQGDSAMYLCASSSGTLSSYEQYFGPGTRLTVT.

This clonotype has only a few counts. The gene calls are TRBV2 and TRBJ1-3, with D perhaps matching TRBD1 (6 bases). CDR1 and CDR2 (germline): SNHLY, FYNNEI. V lost 1 base and J 0 bases, leaving 10 bases between the germline ends. The CDR3 is made up of 16 amino acids. CDR3 protein: CASSEGGATSGNTIYF. The CDR3 region has the DNA TGTGCCAGCAGTGAAGGGGGGGCCACCTCTGGAAACACCATATATTTT.

This clonotype has ten or more counts. V is TRBV20-1 and J is TRBJ2-5, with a tentative D call TRBD1 (6 bases). Germline V gene data show CDR1 as DFQATT and CDR2 as SNEGSKA (reference sequence). The CDR3 sequence is 13 residues long. Trimming removed 4 bases from V and 5 bases from J, with 14 bases in between. The CDR3 nucleotides read TGCAGTGCTAACAGGGTGGCCGGGGAGACCCAGTACTTC. Its protein is CSANRVAGETQYF.

The V call is TRBV6-1, the J call TRBJ2-5, with 8 nucleotides matching TRBD1. CDR3 length: 15 amino acids. Germline V gene data show CDR1 as MNHNS and CDR2 as SASEGT. The V and J ends lost 6 bases and 4 bases, in that order; junction bases with no gene match: 10. This CDR3 reads CASRRQGLDRETQYF. The CDR3, as DNA: TGTGCCAGCAGAAGACAGGGGCTAGATCGAGAGACCCAGTACTTC.

This clonotype was recorded a few times. This chain joins TRBV5-1 and TRBJ2-1; 10 bases agree with TRBD1. The CDR3 has 15 amino acids. V trimming: 6 bases; J trimming: 7 bases; junction bases outside the gene matches: 10. CDR1 and CDR2 (germline): SGHRS, YFSETQ. The CDR3 sequence is CASTPTGGVLNEQFF. As DNA, the CDR3 is TGCGCCAGCACCCCGACAGGGGGCGTCCTGAATGAGCAGTTCTTC.

The chain carries TRBV6-2 or TRBV6-3 and TRBJ2-3; the match to TRBD2 covers 7 bases. There are 15 residues in the CDR3. Germline V gene lookup returns CDR1 MNHEY and CDR2 SVGEGT. With 2 bases clipped from V and 0 bases from J, the junction kept 2 bases outside the gene matches. CDR3 region: CASSYVRGSTDTQYF. The CDR3 region has the DNA TGTGCCAGCAGTTACGTGCGGGGGAGCACAGATACGCAGTATTTT.

The rearrangement joins TRBV12-3 or TRBV12-4 to TRBJ1-6; D might be TRBD1 (5 bases). This CDR3 comprises 13 residues. The germline V and J ends were trimmed by 8 bases and 9 bases, with 14 bases remaining between them. This chain's CDR3 is CASGLGLGSPLHF. The CDR3 nucleotides read TGTGCCAGCGGATTGGGGCTTGGTTCACCCCTCCACTTT.

This clonotype has just a few counts. The V gene is TRBV11-2, the J gene TRBJ2-7; no reliable D call. Between the trimmed V and J ends, which lost 0 bases and 6 bases, there was a span of 12 bases. Germline CDR1 and CDR2: SGHAT and FQNNGV. The CDR3 is made up of 14 amino acids. As DNA, the CDR3 is TGTGCCAGCAGCTTAGATCTCGTCGGCCTCGAGCAGTACTTC. It is translated as CASSLDLVGLEQYF.

The chain carries TRBV6-2 or TRBV6-3 and TRBJ2-7, with a tentative D call TRBD2 (6 bases). V lost 2 bases, J lost 2 bases, and 19 bases lay in between. CDR1 is MNHEY and CDR2 is SVGEGT in the germline V gene. The CDR3 runs 17 residues. CDR3 sequence reads: CASSYTLGGDPTYEQYF. DNA of the CDR3: TGTGCCAGCAGTTACACGTTAGGAGGGGATCCCACCTACGAGCAGTACTTC.

This clonotype appeared a few times. CDR3: CASSQDVADTF. For the CDR3, the DNA is TGTGCCAGCAGCCAGGATGTTGCGGACACCTTC. The chain carries TRBV7-2 and TRBJ1-2; D ambiguous. This CDR3 spans 11 amino acids. Germline V gives CDR1 SGHTA, CDR2 FQGNSA. Trimming took 5 bases from V and 12 from J, leaving 13 bases between them.

This clonotype was seen more than once but under ten times. V gene TRBV20-1 combines with J gene TRBJ1-5; TRBD1 might be the D (6 bases). The CDR3 runs 18 residues. From germline, CDR1 is DFQATT and CDR2 SNEGSKA (reference sequence). V lost 2 bases and J lost 0, with 20 bases in between. The CDR3, as DNA: TGCAGTGCTAGAATGGGAATCGGGAGGGGGTATAGCAATCAGCCCCAGCATTTT. As protein: CSARMGIGRGYSNQPQHF.

J is TRBJ1-5 and V is TRBV7-8, with D possibly matching TRBD1 (5 bases). This CDR3 contains 14 residues. Trimming removed 7 bases at V and 0 bases at J, with 10 bases between. CDR1 SGHVS and CDR2 FQNEAQ come from the germline V gene. CDR3 sequence reads: CASTTGDSNQPQHF. In nucleotides, the CDR3 is TGTGCCAGCACCACAGGTGATAGCAATCAGCCCCAGCATTTT. Based on the CDR3 plus reference TRBV7-8 and TRBJ1-5, the full variable domain is GAGVSQSPRYKVAKRGQDVALRCDPISGHVSLFWYQQALGQGPEFLTYFQNEAQLDKSGLPSDRFFAERPEGSVSTLKIQRTQQEDSAVYLCASTTGDSNQPQHFGDGTRLSIL.

The rearrangement joins TRBV4-3 to TRBJ2-3; 9 positions match TRBD2. The J segment lost 3 bases and the V segment lost 2 bases, leaving 3 bases of the junction unmatched. Germline loops: CDR1 LGHNA, CDR2 YSLEER. The CDR3 spans 15 residues. CDR3: CASSQSGGNTDTQYF. CDR3 nucleotides: TGCGCCAGCAGCCAAAGCGGGGGGAATACAGATACGCAGTATTTT.

This clonotype was seen a handful of times. V and J are TRBV19 and TRBJ2-5, with 9 bases aligning to TRBD1. The CDR3 has 15 amino acids. Germline V CDR1 and CDR2: LNHDA, SQIVND (reference sequence). V was clipped by 5 bases and J by 6 bases; unmatched bases: 10. The DNA of the CDR3 is TGTGCCAGTAGTCCCGGACAGGGGTCGCAGAAGACCCAGTACTTC. This encodes CASSPGQGSQKTQYF.

The sample holds a few counts of this clonotype. This chain joins TRBV27 and TRBJ1-6; D is ambiguous. V dropped 6 bases and J dropped 8 bases, with 11 bases sitting between them. This CDR3 comprises 13 residues. Germline CDR1 reads MNHEY; CDR2 reads SMNVEV (reference sequence). This chain's CDR3 is CASSQRADSPLHF. CDR3 in DNA: TGTGCCAGCAGCCAAAGGGCTGATTCACCCCTCCACTTT.

Details on this clonotype: At one boundary the junction diverges from the germline segment, which might be a read error. The V call is TRBV6-2 or TRBV6-3, the J call TRBJ2-2, with D possibly TRBD2 on 5 matching bases. Germline V lookup: CDR1 MNHEY, CDR2 SVGEGT. This CDR3 has 15 amino acids. The CDR3 DNA is TGTGCCAGCAGGCCCCCGGACGGGAACGCCGGGGAGCTGTTTTTT. Its translation is CASRPPDGNAGELFF.

This clonotype has a handful of counts. The chain has TRBV7-9 and TRBJ2-2; D unresolved. Germline V lookup: CDR1 SEHNR, CDR2 FQNEAQ (reference sequence). This CDR3 contains 12 residues. Trimming stripped 5 bases from V and 6 bases from J, with 7 bases between. The DNA of the CDR3 is TGTGCCAGCAGCCCCGACGCCGGGGAGCTGTTTTTT. As protein: CASSPDAGELFF.

The count of this clonotype is one. The rearrangement joins TRBV5-6 to TRBJ1-2; perhaps TRBD1 as D (5 bases). The germline gives CDR1 SGHDT, CDR2 YYEEEE. The CDR3 length is 13 residues. Trimming removed 4 bases at V and 3 bases at J, with 10 bases between. The CDR3 region has the DNA TGTGCCAGCAGCCCGGGGGGTTACTATGGCTACACCTTC. Translating gives CASSPGGYYGYTF.

This clonotype was counted a few times. The DNA is left out, because the CDR3 cannot be placed on it with certainty; the CDR3 is given as TCRdb lists it. The rearrangement links TRBV7-9 to TRBJ1-5. The CDR3 sequence runs 13 residues, both termini included. Per germline, CDR1 SEHNR and CDR2 FQNEAQ (reference sequence). The CDR3 sequence: CASSLSSGQPQHF.

A few counts support this clonotype. The chain employs TRBV7-9 and TRBJ2-7; 8 bases line up with TRBD1. The germline gives CDR1 SEHNR, CDR2 FQNEAQ (reference sequence). The trim removed 6 bases at V and 7 bases at J, leaving 11 bases unmatched. This CDR3 is built from 14 residues. The CDR3 reads CASRLSRDRREQYF. Here the CDR3 DNA reads TGTGCCAGCAGACTCTCCCGGGACAGGCGGGAGCAGTACTTC.

There are a few counts of this clonotype. The genes are TRBV28 and TRBJ2-7; 12 bases match TRBD1. Germline CDR1 MDHEN, CDR2 SYDVKM. The J segment lost 6 bases and the V segment lost 5 bases, leaving 8 bases of the junction unmatched. CDR3 size: 15 residues. The CDR3 DNA reads as TGTGCCAGCAGTGCCCCGGGACAGGGGGCCCCCGAGCAGTACTTC. Translated: CASSAPGQGAPEQYF.

The chain couples TRBV7-6 to TRBJ1-1; tentatively, D is TRBD1 (5 bases). CDR3 size: 15 residues. The V and J ends lost 4 bases and 1 base respectively, with 13 bases between them. Germline CDR1 reads SGHVS; CDR2 reads FNYEAQ. CDR3 DNA sequence: TGTGCCAGCAGCTACAGACTCAGGGCGAACACTGAAGCTTTCTTT. The encoded protein is CASSYRLRANTEAFF.

This clonotype was observed a handful of times. The chain is built from TRBV30 and TRBJ1-1, with D unresolved. Trimming shortened V by 3 bases and J by 0 bases, and 8 bases separated the two germline ends. This CDR3 contains 13 residues. Germline CDR1 is GTSNPN and CDR2 is SVGIG (reference sequence). The CDR3 spells CAWSSDMNTEAFF. CDR3 nucleotide sequence: TGTGCCTGGAGCAGTGACATGAACACTGAAGCTTTCTTT.

This clonotype was recorded a few times. This chain links TRBV27 with TRBJ1-1, with D possibly matching TRBD1 (6 bases). This CDR3 spans 13 amino acids. V gave up 8 bases and J gave up 1 base, with 11 bases separating them. Germline assignment: CDR1 MNHEY and CDR2 SMNVEV (reference sequence). The CDR3 DNA reads as TGTGCCAGCCAAAACAGGGAGAACACTGAAGCTTTCTTT. This gives the protein CASQNRENTEAFF.

This clonotype was counted at least ten times. The chain links TRBV20-1 to TRBJ1-1; TRBD1 matches at 7 bases. The CDR3 consists of 12 residues. CDR1 and CDR2 (germline): DFQATT, SNEGSKA (reference sequence). V lost 7 bases, J lost 3 bases, and 5 bases stayed unmatched. CDR3 nucleotide sequence: TGCAGTGTTAAAACAGGGGACACTGAAGCTTTCTTT. It is translated as CSVKTGDTEAFF.